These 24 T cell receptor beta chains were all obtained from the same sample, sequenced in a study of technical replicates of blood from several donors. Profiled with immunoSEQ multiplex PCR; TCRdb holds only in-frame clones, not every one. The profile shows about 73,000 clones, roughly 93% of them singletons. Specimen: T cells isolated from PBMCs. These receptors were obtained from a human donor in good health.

The CDR3 here is CASSYNGEGGYTF. The CDR3 DNA is TGTGCCAGCAGTTACAACGGGGAGGGTGGCTACACCTTC. The rearrangement uses TRBV6-5 and TRBJ1-2; D unresolved. The CDR3 sequence is 13 residues long. Germline-derived CDR1 and CDR2 are MNHEY and SVGAGI. V lost 2 bases and J 7 bases, leaving 11 bases between the germline ends.

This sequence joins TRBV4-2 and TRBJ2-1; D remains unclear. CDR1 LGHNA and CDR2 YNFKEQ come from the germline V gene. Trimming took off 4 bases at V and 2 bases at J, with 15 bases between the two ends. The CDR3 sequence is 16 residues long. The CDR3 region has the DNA TGTGCCAGCAGCCGAGAACGGTTAAGCGCCTACAATGAGCAGTTCTTC. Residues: CASSRERLSAYNEQFF.

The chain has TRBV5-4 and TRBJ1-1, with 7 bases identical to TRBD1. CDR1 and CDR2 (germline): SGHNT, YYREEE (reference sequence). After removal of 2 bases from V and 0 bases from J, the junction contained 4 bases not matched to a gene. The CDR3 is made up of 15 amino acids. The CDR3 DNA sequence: TGTGCCAGCAGCTTAGGGGGCGATATGAACACTGAAGCTTTCTTT. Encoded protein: CASSLGGDMNTEAFF.

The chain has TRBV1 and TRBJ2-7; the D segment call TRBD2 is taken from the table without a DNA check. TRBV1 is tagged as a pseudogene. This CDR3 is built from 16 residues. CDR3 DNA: TGCACCAGCACAAAGTCGCGCGGAAAAGTTTCTTACGAGCAGTACTTC. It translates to CTSTKSRGKVSYEQYF.

The CDR3 coding sequence is TGTGCCAGCAGTCGCCTAACAGGGGGCGTAGAGACCCAGTACTTC. Amino acid sequence: CASSRLTGGVETQYF. This rearrangement joins TRBV28 to TRBJ2-5; 9 bases are shared with TRBD1. This CDR3 has 15 residues. With V trimmed by 5 bases and J by 4 bases, 8 bases remained unmatched. Germline assignment: CDR1 MDHEN and CDR2 SYDVKM.

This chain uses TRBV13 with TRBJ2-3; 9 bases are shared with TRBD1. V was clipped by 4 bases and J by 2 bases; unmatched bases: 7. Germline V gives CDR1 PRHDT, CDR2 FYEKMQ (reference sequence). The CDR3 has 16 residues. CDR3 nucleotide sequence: TGTGCCAGCAGCTCCACCGGGACAGGGTCCACAGATACGCAGTATTTT. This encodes CASSSTGTGSTDTQYF.

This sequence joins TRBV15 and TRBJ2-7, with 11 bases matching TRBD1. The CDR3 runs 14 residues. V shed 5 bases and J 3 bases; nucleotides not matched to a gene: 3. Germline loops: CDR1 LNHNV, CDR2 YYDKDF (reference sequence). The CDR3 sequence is CATSSGQGGYEQYF. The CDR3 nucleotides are TGTGCCACCAGCTCGGGACAGGGGGGCTACGAGCAGTACTTC.

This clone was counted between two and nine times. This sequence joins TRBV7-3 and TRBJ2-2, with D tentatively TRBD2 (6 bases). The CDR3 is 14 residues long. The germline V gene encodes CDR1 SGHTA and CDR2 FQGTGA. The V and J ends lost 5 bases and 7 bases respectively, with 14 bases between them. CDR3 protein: CASSGGVRGGELFF. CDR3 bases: TGTGCCAGCAGCGGCGGGGTCCGGGGCGGGGAGCTGTTTTTT.

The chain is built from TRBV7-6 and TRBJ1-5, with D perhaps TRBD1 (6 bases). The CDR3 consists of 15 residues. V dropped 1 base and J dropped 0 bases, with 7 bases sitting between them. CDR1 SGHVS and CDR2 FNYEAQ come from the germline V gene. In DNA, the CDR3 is TGTGCCAGCAGCTTAGAGGGGGATAGCAATCAGCCCCAGCATTTT. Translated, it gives CASSLEGDSNQPQHF.

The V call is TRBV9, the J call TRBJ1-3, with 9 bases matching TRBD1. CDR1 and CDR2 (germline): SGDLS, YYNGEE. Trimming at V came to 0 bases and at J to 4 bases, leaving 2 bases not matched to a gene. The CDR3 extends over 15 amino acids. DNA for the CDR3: TGTGCCAGCAGCGTAGACAGGGGGCTCGGAAACACCATATATTTT. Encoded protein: CASSVDRGLGNTIYF.

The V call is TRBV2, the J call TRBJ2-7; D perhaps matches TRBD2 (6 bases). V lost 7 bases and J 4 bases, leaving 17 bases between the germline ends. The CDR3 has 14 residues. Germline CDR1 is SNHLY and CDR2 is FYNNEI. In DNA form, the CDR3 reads TGTGCCAGCACCCCCGAGAGGGGACTTTACGAGCAGTACTTC. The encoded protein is CASTPERGLYEQYF.

The CDR3 reads CASSAGEAFF. In nucleotides, the CDR3 is TGCGCCAGCAGTGCGGGTGAAGCTTTCTTT. The chain uses TRBV10-2 and TRBJ1-1; no clear D gene. From germline, CDR1 is WSHSY and CDR2 SAAADI. The germline V and J ends were trimmed by 4 bases and 7 bases, with 4 bases remaining between them. This CDR3 spans 10 amino acids.

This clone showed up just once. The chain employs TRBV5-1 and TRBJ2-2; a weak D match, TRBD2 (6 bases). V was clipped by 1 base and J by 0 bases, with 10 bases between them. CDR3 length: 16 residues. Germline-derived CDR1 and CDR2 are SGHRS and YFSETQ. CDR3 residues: CASSLPGTANTGELFF. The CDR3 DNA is TGCGCCAGCAGCTTGCCAGGGACTGCGAACACCGGGGAGCTGTTTTTT.

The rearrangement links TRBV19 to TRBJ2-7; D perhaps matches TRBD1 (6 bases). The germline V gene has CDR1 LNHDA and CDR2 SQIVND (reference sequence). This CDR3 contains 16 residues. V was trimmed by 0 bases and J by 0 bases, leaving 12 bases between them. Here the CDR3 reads CASSIDLTGSSYEQYF. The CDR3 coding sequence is TGTGCCAGTAGTATAGACCTCACAGGGAGCTCCTACGAGCAGTACTTC.

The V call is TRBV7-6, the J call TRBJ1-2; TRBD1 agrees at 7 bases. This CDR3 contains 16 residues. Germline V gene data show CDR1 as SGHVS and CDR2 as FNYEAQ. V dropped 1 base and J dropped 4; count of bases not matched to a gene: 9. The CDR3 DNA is TGTGCCAGCAGCTTAGATGCGCGACAGGGCGCCTATGGCTACACCTTC. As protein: CASSLDARQGAYGYTF. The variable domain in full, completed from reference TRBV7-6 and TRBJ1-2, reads GAGVSQSPRYKVTKRGQDVALRCDPISGHVSLYWYRQALGQGPEFLTYFNYEAQQDKSGLPNDRFSAERPEGSISTLTIQRTEQRDSAMYRCASSLDARQGAYGYTFGSGTRLTVV.

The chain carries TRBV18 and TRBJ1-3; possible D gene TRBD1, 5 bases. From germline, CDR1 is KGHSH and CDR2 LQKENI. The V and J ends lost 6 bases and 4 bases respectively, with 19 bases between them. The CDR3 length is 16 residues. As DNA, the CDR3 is TGTGCCAGCTCCCTCCGGGGGGAGCGTCTCGGAAACACCATATATTTT. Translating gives CASSLRGERLGNTIYF. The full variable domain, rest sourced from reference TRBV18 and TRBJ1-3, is NAGVMQNPRHLVRRRGQEARLRCSPMKGHSHVYWYRQLPEEGLKFMVYLQKENIIDESGMPKERFSAEFPKEGPSILRIQQVVRGDSAAYFCASSLRGERLGNTIYFGEGSWLTVV.

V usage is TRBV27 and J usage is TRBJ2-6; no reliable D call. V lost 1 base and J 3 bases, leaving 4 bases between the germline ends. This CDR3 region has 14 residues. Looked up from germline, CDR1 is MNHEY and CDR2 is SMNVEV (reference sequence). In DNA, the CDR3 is TGTGCCAGCAGTTTATACAGTGGGGCCAACGTCCTGACTTTC. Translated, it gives CASSLYSGANVLTF.

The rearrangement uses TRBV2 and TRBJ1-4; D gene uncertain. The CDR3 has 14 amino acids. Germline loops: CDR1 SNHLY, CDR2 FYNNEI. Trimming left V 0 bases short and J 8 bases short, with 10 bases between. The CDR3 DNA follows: TGTGCCAGCAGTGAAGCGCGAGGGAACGAAAAACTGTTTTTT. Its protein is CASSEARGNEKLFF.

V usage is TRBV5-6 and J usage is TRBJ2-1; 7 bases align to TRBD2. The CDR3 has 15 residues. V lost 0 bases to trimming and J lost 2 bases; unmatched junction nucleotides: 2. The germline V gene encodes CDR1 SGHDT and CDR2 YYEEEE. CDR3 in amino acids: CASSLGGRAYNEQFF. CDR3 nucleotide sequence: TGTGCCAGCAGCTTGGGAGGGAGGGCCTACAATGAGCAGTTCTTC.

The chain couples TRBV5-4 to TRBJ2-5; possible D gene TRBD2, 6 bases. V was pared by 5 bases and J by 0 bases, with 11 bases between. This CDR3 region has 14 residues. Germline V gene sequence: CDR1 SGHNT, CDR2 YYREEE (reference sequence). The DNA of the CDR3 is TGTGCCAGCAGAGTAGCGGACTACCAAGAGACCCAGTACTTC. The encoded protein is CASRVADYQETQYF.

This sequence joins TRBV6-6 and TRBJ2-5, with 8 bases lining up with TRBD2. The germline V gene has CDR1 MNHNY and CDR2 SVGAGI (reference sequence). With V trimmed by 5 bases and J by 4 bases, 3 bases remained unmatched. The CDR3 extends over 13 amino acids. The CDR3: CASSLGTRETQYF. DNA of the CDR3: TGTGCCAGCAGTCTAGGGACTAGAGAGACCCAGTACTTC.

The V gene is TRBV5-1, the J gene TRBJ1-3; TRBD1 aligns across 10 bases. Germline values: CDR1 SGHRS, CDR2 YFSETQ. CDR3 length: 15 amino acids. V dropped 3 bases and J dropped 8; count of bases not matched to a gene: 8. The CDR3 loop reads CASSSGGDRGDTIYF. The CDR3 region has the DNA TGCGCCAGCAGCTCGGGCGGGGACAGGGGTGACACCATATATTTT.

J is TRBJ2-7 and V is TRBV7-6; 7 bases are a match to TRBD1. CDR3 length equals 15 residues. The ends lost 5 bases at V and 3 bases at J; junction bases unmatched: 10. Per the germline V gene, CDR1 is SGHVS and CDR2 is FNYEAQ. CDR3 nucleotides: TGTGCCAGCAGCCCAACAGGGGCTGGTTTCTACGAGCAGTACTTC. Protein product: CASSPTGAGFYEQYF.

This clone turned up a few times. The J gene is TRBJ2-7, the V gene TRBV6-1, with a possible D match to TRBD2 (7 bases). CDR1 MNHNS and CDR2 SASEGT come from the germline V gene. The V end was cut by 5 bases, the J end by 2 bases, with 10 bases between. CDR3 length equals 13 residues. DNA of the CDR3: TGTGCCAGCAGTCCCGGGGGGCCCTACGAGCAGTACTTC. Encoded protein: CASSPGGPYEQYF.